Below are 23 T cell receptor beta chains sequenced from a single sample in a study of shared clonotypes between healthy human individuals. Profiled with immunoSEQ multiplex PCR; TCRdb holds only in-frame clones, not every one. This table holds about 1.1 million clones, 60% to 85% found once. Sequencing was done on a sample of memory CD4+ T cells from PBMCs. Subset denoted: CD45RA-negative fraction. These receptors came from a man between 18 and 29 years old in good health. Some clones in this sample may be carry-over from other donors' samples.

The chain combines TRBV7-9 with TRBJ2-5, with 13 bases fitting TRBD2. CDR1 and CDR2 from the germline V gene are SEHNR and FQNEAQ (reference sequence). The CDR3 spans 16 residues. With V trimmed by 7 bases and J by 4 bases, 9 bases remained unmatched. CDR3 coding DNA: TGTGCCAGCACCCCGCCGAGACTAGCGGGAGGAGAGACCCAGTACTTC. It specifies CASTPPRLAGGETQYF.

This chain links TRBV7-2 with TRBJ1-1; D is uncertain. This CDR3 is built from 13 residues. Germline CDR1 and CDR2: SGHTA and FQGNSA. V was pared by 4 bases and J by 2 bases, with 8 bases between. As DNA, the CDR3 is TGTGCCAGCAGCTCCCTACCCAACACTGAAGCTTTCTTT. It specifies CASSSLPNTEAFF.

The rearrangement joins TRBV6-5 to TRBJ2-1; D gene uncertain. Germline-derived CDR1 and CDR2 are MNHEY and SVGAGI. The CDR3 has 13 residues. Trimming left V 0 bases short and J 7 bases short, with 7 bases between. CDR3 region: CASSYSRRNEQFF. CDR3 in DNA: TGTGCCAGCAGTTACTCTCGACGGAATGAGCAGTTCTTC.

This chain connects TRBV5-1 to TRBJ1-2; a possible D gene is TRBD1 (6 bases). The CDR3 has 14 amino acids. V was clipped by 4 bases and J by 0 bases, with 10 bases between them. Germline CDR1 is SGHRS and CDR2 is YFSETQ. The CDR3 loop is CASSADSTNYGYTF. The CDR3 DNA sequence: TGCGCCAGCAGCGCGGACAGCACTAACTATGGCTACACCTTC. The entire variable domain, with the rest obtained from reference TRBV5-1 and TRBJ1-2, is as follows: KAGVTQTPRYLIKTRGQQVTLSCSPISGHRSVSWYQQTPGQGLQFLFEYFSETQRNKGNFPGRFSGRQFSNSRSEMNVSTLELGDSALYLCASSADSTNYGYTFGSGTRLTVV.

The chain employs TRBV7-9 and TRBJ2-1; 8 bases fit TRBD1. V shed 5 bases, J shed 4 bases, and the junction held 7 bases outside the gene matches. Germline V gene sequence: CDR1 SEHNR, CDR2 FQNEAQ (reference sequence). The CDR3 totals 15 residues. The CDR3 reads CASSPSGDRYNEQFF. Written as DNA, the CDR3 is TGTGCCAGCAGCCCATCCGGGGACAGGTACAATGAGCAGTTCTTC.

This clone has ten or more counts. This rearrangement joins TRBV6-1 to TRBJ1-1; 8 bases line up with TRBD1. The germline V gene has CDR1 MNHNS and CDR2 SASEGT. The CDR3 extends over 14 amino acids. Losses at the gene ends were 8 bases for V and 0 bases for J; bases not matched to a gene: 5. Here the CDR3 reads CASHGQGVNTEAFF. The CDR3 nucleotides are TGTGCCAGCCATGGACAGGGTGTGAACACTGAAGCTTTCTTT.

This chain links TRBV5-1 with TRBJ2-6; D remains ambiguous. The CDR3 totals 13 residues. The ends were cut back, 6 bases at V and 2 bases at J, with 6 bases in the middle. Germline V gene lookup returns CDR1 SGHRS and CDR2 YFSETQ. Here the CDR3 reads CASIKPGANVLTF. CDR3 in DNA: TGCGCCAGCATCAAACCTGGGGCCAACGTCCTGACTTTC.

A remark on this clone: The identical CDR3 is also encoded by other nucleotide sequences in the sample. The rearrangement links TRBV6-5 to TRBJ1-2, with D possibly TRBD1 on 5 matching bases. In germline, CDR1 is MNHEY, CDR2 SVGAGI. Trimming cost V 6 bases and J 8 bases, with 13 bases left between them. The CDR3 is 12 residues long. CDR3 sequence reads: CASSLEGDGYTF. CDR3 nucleotide sequence: TGTGCCAGCAGCCTGGAAGGGGACGGCTACACCTTC.

The chain combines TRBV5-6 with TRBJ2-5; D remains unclear. The CDR3 runs to 13 residues. Germline V CDR1 and CDR2: SGHDT, YYEEEE. Between the trimmed V and J ends, which lost 1 base and 4 bases, there was a span of 8 bases. In DNA, the CDR3 is TGTGCCAGCAGCTTGTTCGAGCGAGAGACCCAGTACTTC. Its protein is CASSLFERETQYF.

As for this clone: A read error may explain this, as a much larger clone is one base away. The sample carries other DNA sequences with the same CDR3. This chain joins TRBV25-1 and TRBJ1-2, with D perhaps TRBD1 (6 bases). Germline lookup yields CDR1 MGHDK and CDR2 SYGVNS. The CDR3 has 15 amino acids. Trimming removed 3 bases at V and 8 bases at J, with 19 bases between. The CDR3: CASSEEDSLVGGYTF. The CDR3 DNA is TGTGCCAGCAGTGAGGAGGACAGTCTTGTAGGCGGCTACACCTTC.

The J gene is TRBJ2-5, the V gene TRBV9; D remains ambiguous. The CDR3 totals 14 residues. The V end lost 4 bases, the J end lost 5 bases, and 15 bases lay between the germline ends. Per the germline V gene, CDR1 is SGDLS and CDR2 is YYNGEE. CDR3 sequence reads: CASSSGLHGETQYF. CDR3 sequence (DNA): TGTGCCAGCAGCTCCGGGCTCCACGGGGAGACCCAGTACTTC.

The rearrangement links TRBV7-2 to TRBJ2-2; D unresolved. The CDR3 is 14 amino acids. Trimming removed 4 bases from V and 4 bases from J, with 10 bases in between. Germline values: CDR1 SGHTA, CDR2 FQGNSA. The CDR3 DNA sequence: TGTGCCAGCAGCTATGACTCGGGCACCGGGGAGCTGTTTTTT. This gives the protein CASSYDSGTGELFF.

Points on this clone: Within the sample, other DNA sequences also encode this same CDR3. The J gene is TRBJ2-2, the V gene TRBV4-1; weak D call: TRBD1 (6 bases). Trimming pared 4 bases from V and 0 bases from J, leaving 12 bases between. Germline CDR1 is MGHRA and CDR2 is YSYEKL. The CDR3 is 16 residues long. The CDR3 spells CASSRGQGTNTGELFF. Written as DNA, the CDR3 is TGCGCCAGCAGCCGGGGGCAGGGCACGAACACCGGGGAGCTGTTTTTT.

This rearrangement joins TRBV9 to TRBJ2-7; 8 bases match TRBD1. The ends lost 4 bases at V and 3 bases at J; junction bases unmatched: 9. The CDR3 spans 15 residues. From germline, CDR1 is SGDLS and CDR2 YYNGEE. The CDR3, as DNA: TGTGCCAGCAGCTCTCGGACAGGGAACGTCTACGAGCAGTACTTC. This gives the protein CASSSRTGNVYEQYF.

This chain connects TRBV29-1 to TRBJ2-3; D may be TRBD2 (5 bases). The V gene lost 4 bases and the J gene lost 0 bases, with 11 bases spanning the gap. Germline V lookup: CDR1 SQVTM, CDR2 ANQGSEA. This CDR3 contains 14 residues. Here the CDR3 reads CSVVEVASTDTQYF. CDR3 nucleotide sequence: TGCAGCGTTGTGGAGGTTGCTAGCACAGATACGCAGTATTTT.

This clone was seen only a few times. The chain recombines TRBV7-9 with TRBJ1-1; no clear D gene. The CDR3 is made up of 14 amino acids. The germline CDR1 and CDR2 sequences are SEHNR and FQNEAQ (reference sequence). V was cut by 5 bases and J by 3 bases, with 13 bases left in between. CDR3 protein: CASSPVGGHTEAFF. CDR3 DNA sequence: TGTGCCAGCAGCCCAGTGGGAGGGCACACTGAAGCTTTCTTT. The full variable domain, its missing parts supplied by reference TRBV7-9 and TRBJ1-1, is DTGVSQNPRHKITKRGQNVTFRCDPISEHNRLYWYRQTLGQGPEFLTYFQNEAQLEKSRLLSDRFSAERPKGSFSTLEIQRTEQGDSAMYLCASSPVGGHTEAFFGQGTRLTVV.

The V gene is TRBV5-4, the J gene TRBJ2-1, with a weak D call TRBD2 (5 bases). The V end lost 6 bases, the J end lost 3 bases, and 19 bases lay between the germline ends. Per the germline V gene, CDR1 is SGHNT and CDR2 is YYREEE (reference sequence). The CDR3 is made up of 16 amino acids. CDR3 nucleotides: TGTGCCAGCACCCCTGATCCCGAGGGAAGCTACAATGAGCAGTTCTTC. Its protein product is CASTPDPEGSYNEQFF.

V usage is TRBV18 and J usage is TRBJ1-1; the match to TRBD1 covers 10 bases. Germline CDR1 reads KGHSH; CDR2 reads LQKENI. Trimming took 1 base from V and 3 from J; bases not matched to a gene: 5. CDR3 length: 16 residues. The CDR3 loop is CASSPRQGAVDTEAFF. The CDR3 region has the DNA TGTGCCAGCTCACCACGACAGGGGGCGGTTGACACTGAAGCTTTCTTT.

The chain carries TRBV10-1 and TRBJ2-2, with 7 bases identical to TRBD2. The CDR3 totals 16 residues. Germline assignment: CDR1 WNHNN and CDR2 SYGVQD (reference sequence). Trimming at V came to 6 bases and at J to 4 bases, leaving 11 bases not matched to a gene. The CDR3 is CASSPAGLDPTGELFF. Here the CDR3 DNA reads TGCGCCAGCAGCCCAGCCGGACTAGATCCCACCGGGGAGCTGTTTTTT.

The gene calls are TRBV12-5 and TRBJ2-5, with unresolved D. Trimming took off 4 bases at V and 4 bases at J, with 4 bases between the two ends. The CDR3 loop spans 11 amino acids. The germline V gene has CDR1 LGHNT and CDR2 FRNRAP. The DNA for the CDR3 is TGTGCTAGTGGTTCTAGAGAGACCCAGTACTTC. It specifies CASGSRETQYF.

The V and J genes are TRBV28 and TRBJ2-7; 7 bases are a match to TRBD2. Germline V gene data show CDR1 as MDHEN and CDR2 as SYDVKM. J was trimmed by 4 bases and V by 6 bases; bases with no gene match: 9. The CDR3 totals 14 residues. Here the CDR3 DNA reads TGTGCCAGCAGCGTAGCTAGCGGTGTGTACGAGCAGTACTTC. Residues: CASSVASGVYEQYF.

With respect to this clone: Other DNA sequences in the sample encode the same CDR3. The chain combines TRBV9 with TRBJ2-6; tentative D call: TRBD1 (5 bases). V was cut by 0 bases and J by 1 base, with 5 bases left in between. The germline gives CDR1 SGDLS, CDR2 YYNGEE. The CDR3 runs to 15 residues. The CDR3 here is CASSVAGSGANVLTF. CDR3 nucleotides: TGTGCCAGCAGCGTAGCAGGGTCTGGGGCCAACGTCCTGACTTTC.

The chain uses TRBV28 and TRBJ2-7; D may be TRBD1 or TRBD2 (6 bases each). Germline loops: CDR1 MDHEN, CDR2 SYDVKM. CDR3 length: 15 amino acids. Trimming pared 6 bases from V and 5 bases from J, leaving 20 bases between. The CDR3 protein is CASSHLVPGADEQYF. The DNA for the CDR3 is TGTGCCAGCAGCCATCTCGTTCCGGGGGCCGACGAGCAGTACTTC.